The next 11 T cell receptor beta chains were all read from a single sample in a study of T-cell memory formation after mild COVID-19. TCRdb used MiXCR to reprocess the 5' RACE reads, holding one entry per CDR3 protein. The sample records about 180,000 distinct CDR3 sequences, roughly 18% being singletons. The sequenced sample consisted of PBMCs or a T cell subset sorted from them (not recorded which). These receptors all come from a man between 18 and 29 years old who had mild COVID-19 (a few samples of this study predate the infection). Cell type and time point are not known.

This clonotype appeared a few times. The V gene is TRBV5-5, the J gene TRBJ2-5, with a possible D match to TRBD2 (5 bases). The CDR3 extends over 12 amino acids. CDR1 is SGHKS, CDR2 YYEKEE, per germline (reference sequence). Trimming removed 4 bases at V and 5 bases at J, with 9 bases between. The CDR3 loop is CASSPSGETQYF. The DNA of the CDR3 is TGTGCCAGCAGCCCTTCGGGGGAGACCCAGTACTTC.

The genes are TRBV4-3 and TRBJ2-7, with D hard to call. The CDR3 is 13 residues long. CDR1 LGHNA and CDR2 YSLEER come from the germline V gene. V was pared by 5 bases and J by 2 bases, with 10 bases between. The DNA for the CDR3 is TGCGCCAGCAGCTCCCGACAAGCCTACGAGCAGTACTTC. Translation gives CASSSRQAYEQYF.

This clonotype showed up just a few times. This chain uses TRBV12-3 or TRBV12-4 with TRBJ2-1; D may be TRBD2 (5 bases). The CDR3 covers 13 residues. V dropped 4 bases and J dropped 12 bases, with 16 bases sitting between them. The CDR3 DNA reads as TGTGCCAGCAGTTCGACGGAACTAGTGAGGCAGTTCTTC. It codes for CASSSTELVRQFF.

This clonotype has only a few counts. V and J are TRBV20-1 and TRBJ1-2; D is undetermined. The germline V gene has CDR1 DFQATT and CDR2 SNEGSKA (reference sequence). The length of the CDR3 is 11 residues. Trimming pared 3 bases from V and 7 bases from J, leaving 9 bases between. CDR3 nucleotide sequence: TGCAGTGCTAGGGTAGAAGGTGGCTACACCTTC. It codes for CSARVEGGYTF.

This rearrangement joins TRBV20-1 to TRBJ1-2; D is perhaps TRBD1 (6 bases). The CDR3 runs to 15 residues. Germline assignment: CDR1 DFQATT and CDR2 SNEGSKA (reference sequence). V gave up 6 bases and J gave up 8 bases, with 25 bases separating them. CDR3 in amino acids: CSAQDSTGPLGGYTF. As DNA, the CDR3 is TGCAGTGCCCAAGACTCGACAGGTCCCTTGGGAGGCTACACCTTC.

This clonotype was counted at least ten times. V gene TRBV5-1 combines with J gene TRBJ2-5; a weak D match, TRBD2 (5 bases). The V gene's germline CDR1 is SGHRS and CDR2 YFSETQ. CDR3 length equals 15 residues. The ends were cut back, 0 bases at V and 1 base at J, with 10 bases in the middle. The chain's CDR3 is CASSLEAGPQETQYF. For the CDR3, the DNA is TGCGCCAGCAGCTTGGAGGCGGGTCCCCAAGAGACCCAGTACTTC.

This clonotype was counted many times. This chain uses TRBV7-2 with TRBJ2-3; D is undetermined. The CDR3 is 13 amino acids. Germline values: CDR1 SGHTA, CDR2 FQGNSA. V lost 5 bases, J lost 1 base, and 7 bases lay in between. The CDR3 loop is CASSPSGTDTQYF. The CDR3 DNA follows: TGTGCCAGCAGCCCGTCCGGCACAGATACGCAGTATTTT.

This clonotype was found a few times. This chain joins TRBV12-3 or TRBV12-4 and TRBJ1-1; 9 nucleotides line up with TRBD1. J was trimmed by 1 base and V by 7 bases; bases with no gene match: 7. This CDR3 spans 15 amino acids. CDR3 protein: CASTFRDRENTEAFF. For the CDR3, the DNA is TGTGCCAGCACCTTCCGGGACAGGGAGAACACTGAAGCTTTCTTT.

This clonotype came up a few times. The chain carries TRBV10-3 and TRBJ2-6; D not certain. Germline V gives CDR1 ENHRY, CDR2 SYGVKD. Trimming shortened V by 0 bases and J by 0 bases, and 12 bases separated the two germline ends. The CDR3 covers 18 residues. This CDR3 reads CAISESVRSPSGANVLTF. In nucleotides, the CDR3 is TGTGCCATCAGTGAGTCGGTCAGGTCCCCCTCTGGGGCCAACGTCCTGACTTTC.

This clonotype was detected only a few times. The chain has TRBV10-3 and TRBJ1-2, with TRBD1 as a possible D gene (5 bases). The V and J ends lost 7 bases and 7 bases respectively, with 13 bases between them. Germline CDR1 ENHRY, CDR2 SYGVKD. The CDR3 has 12 residues. The CDR3 DNA reads TGTGCCATCACCTCGACAGTGGGTGGCTACACCTTC. Translated: CAITSTVGGYTF.

This clonotype was seen a handful of times. The chain has TRBV7-2 and TRBJ1-5; D is unresolved. The CDR3 has 13 residues. Germline CDR1 reads SGHTA; CDR2 reads FQGNSA. The V gene lost 5 bases and the J gene lost 5 bases, with 10 bases spanning the gap. CDR3 sequence: CASSPTSYQPQHF. The CDR3 DNA reads as TGTGCCAGCAGCCCGACCAGTTATCAGCCCCAGCATTTT. The whole variable domain, remainder taken from reference TRBV7-2 and TRBJ1-5, is GAGVSQSPSNKVTEKGKDVELRCDPISGHTALYWYRQSLGQGLEFLIYFQGNSAPDKSGLPSDRFSAERTGGSVSTLTIQRTQQEDSAVYLCASSPTSYQPQHFGDGTRLSIL.